A single sample gave rise to the 10 T cell receptor beta chains below, sequenced in a study of regulatory T cells in long-lasting Graves disease. Time point meaning: newly diagnosed GD, antithyroid drugs for less than 3 months. Scientists built the TCR library using RNA that was extracted from PBMCs. The authors built TCR beta libraries using iRepertoire HTBI primers and Arm-PCR of CDR3 regions. TCRdb recomputed calls from the multiplex PCR reads with MiXCR, one row per CDR3 protein. The repertoire has about 200,000 distinct CDR3 sequences, about 18% of them found once; the top ten carry roughly a fifth. The sample consisted of peripheral blood mononuclear cells (PBMCs), taken at new diagnosis, from a patient treated with antithyroid drugs. The origin of the receptors is a female donor with Graves disease.

This clonotype came up many times. The chain has TRBV28 and TRBJ2-1, with TRBD1 matching 8 bases. This CDR3 region has 16 residues. Germline V gives CDR1 MDHEN, CDR2 SYDVKM. V lost 3 bases to trimming and J lost 10 bases; unmatched junction nucleotides: 14. The CDR3 reads CASSFGWPQGAGEQFF. CDR3 nucleotide sequence: TGTGCCAGCAGTTTTGGATGGCCTCAGGGGGCTGGAGAGCAGTTCTTC.

The table lists this clonotype with many counts. The chain couples TRBV20-1 to TRBJ2-1, with 11 bases aligning to TRBD1. Per germline, CDR1 DFQATT and CDR2 SNEGSKA (reference sequence). V dropped 3 bases and J dropped 6; count of bases not matched to a gene: 4. CDR3 size: 14 residues. The CDR3 coding sequence is TGCAGTGCTAGCGGGACAGGGGGAACCAATGAGCAGTTCTTC. It is translated as CSASGTGGTNEQFF.

This clonotype has a count of ten or more. This chain uses TRBV20-1 with TRBJ2-3; weak D call: TRBD1 (6 bases). The CDR3 sequence is 13 residues long. The V gene lost 4 bases and the J gene lost 0 bases, with 8 bases spanning the gap. The germline CDR1 and CDR2 sequences are DFQATT and SNEGSKA (reference sequence). CDR3 sequence reads: CSANTGSTDTQYF. CDR3 DNA: TGCAGTGCTAACACAGGGAGCACAGATACGCAGTATTTT.

Of note for this clonotype: This likely reflects a read error, since a far larger clone is one base away. The genes are TRBV2 and TRBJ1-2; no clear D. CDR1 is SNHLY, CDR2 FYNNEI, per germline. The CDR3 contains 14 residues. Trimming pared 3 bases from V and 6 bases from J, leaving 14 bases between. The CDR3 coding sequence is TGTGCCAGCAGTGAGTCGAAACAGATGGATGGCTACACCTTC. Translated: CASSESKQMDGYTF.

This clonotype appeared many times. This chain uses TRBV7-8 with TRBJ2-2, with 7 nucleotides matching TRBD2. CDR3 length: 18 amino acids. V shed 5 bases, J shed 0 bases, and the junction held 12 bases outside the gene matches. Germline CDR1 and CDR2: SGHVS and FQNEAQ. CDR3 DNA: TGTGCCAGCAGCGCCCCCCTCCTCCTAGCGGCGAACACCGGGGAGCTGTTTTTT. Its translation: CASSAPLLLAANTGELFF.

This clonotype has a count of ten or more. The chain has TRBV11-2 and TRBJ2-1; TRBD2 matches 14 bases. Trimming cost V 8 bases and J 1 base; bases outside gene matches: 10. The germline V gene has CDR1 SGHAT and CDR2 FQNNGV. The CDR3 runs 18 residues. DNA of the CDR3: TGTGCCAGCCACCGGACTAGCGGGAGGATAAGGTCCTACAATGAGCAGTTCTTC. Translation gives CASHRTSGRIRSYNEQFF.

This clonotype was picked up many times. This sequence joins TRBV29-1 and TRBJ2-1; TRBD2 matches at 7 bases. Germline CDR1 reads SQVTM; CDR2 reads ANQGSEA. V was clipped by 7 bases and J by 3 bases; unmatched bases: 15. There are 16 residues in the CDR3. DNA of the CDR3: TGCAGCGGCCGAGGGAGTACTAGCGACCTCTACAATGAGCAGTTCTTC. This sequence encodes CSGRGSTSDLYNEQFF.

Regarding this clonotype: An end of the junction does not agree with germline; a read error may underlie this. Here the CDR3 DNA reads TGTGCCACCAGCAGAGATTTAGCAACAGATACGAAGTATTTT. Its protein is CATSRDLATDTKYF. The chain links TRBV15 to TRBJ2-3, with D unclear. The germline V gene encodes CDR1 LNHNV and CDR2 YYDKDF (reference sequence). The CDR3 has 14 residues. Filled out from reference TRBV15 and TRBJ2-3, the complete variable domain reads DAMVIQNPRYQVTQFGKPVTLSCSQTLNHNVMYWYQQKSSQAPKLLFHYYDKDFNNEADTPDNFQSRRPNTSFCFLDIRSPGLGDTAMYLCATSRDLATDTKYFGPGTRLTVL.

Ten or more counts support this clonotype. This chain's CDR3 is CAWRRRQLMNTEAFF. DNA for the CDR3: TGTGCCTGGAGACGACGGCAACTGATGAACACTGAAGCTTTCTTT. The chain is built from TRBV30 and TRBJ1-1; D is unresolved. Germline V gene sequence: CDR1 GTSNPN, CDR2 SVGIG (reference sequence). The CDR3 covers 15 residues. Trimming pared 3 bases from V and 0 bases from J, leaving 14 bases between.

This chain uses TRBV27 with TRBJ2-1; 11 nucleotides match TRBD2. Unmatched junction bases numbered 7, after V lost 1 base and J lost 5 bases. CDR1 and CDR2 from the germline V gene are MNHEY and SMNVEV (reference sequence). This CDR3 is 17 amino acids long. The CDR3 reads CASSLWDGTSGHNEQFF. DNA for the CDR3: TGTGCCAGCAGTTTATGGGACGGGACTAGCGGTCACAATGAGCAGTTCTTC.